These 26 T cell receptor beta chains share one sample of origin, sequenced in a study of radiotherapy plus CTLA-4 blockade in lung cancer. Profiled with immunoSEQ multiplex PCR; TCRdb holds only in-frame clones, not every one. There are about 97,000 clones in the sample; 60% to 75% occur only once, and approximately 3% lies in the top ten. The source was peripheral blood, collected from a patient treated with radiotherapy plus ipilimumab. These receptors came from a human donor with non-small cell lung cancer who had a partial response to radiotherapy plus ipilimumab. Some clones in this sample may be carry-over from other donors' samples.

This clone was counted once. V usage is TRBV5-4 and J usage is TRBJ2-3; 8 nucleotides match TRBD1. CDR1 and CDR2 (germline): SGHNT, YYREEE (reference sequence). The CDR3 contains 12 residues. With 4 bases clipped from V and 11 bases from J, the junction kept 6 bases outside the gene matches. The CDR3 reads CASSTGQGGQYF. DNA for the CDR3: TGTGCCAGCAGCACTGGACAGGGAGGGCAGTATTTT.

This clone was detected a few times. CDR3 nucleotide sequence: TGTGCCAGCAGTTTTTGGACTAGCGGAGCCGGGGAGCTGTTTTTT. Encoded protein: CASSFWTSGAGELFF. V gene TRBV28 combines with J gene TRBJ2-2, with TRBD2 matching 10 bases. Germline values: CDR1 MDHEN, CDR2 SYDVKM. V was clipped by 3 bases and J by 6 bases; unmatched bases: 4. The CDR3 spans 15 residues.

The chain is built from TRBV5-6 and TRBJ2-1, with 7 nucleotides matching TRBD2. There are 12 residues in the CDR3. The junction had 4 bases not matched to a gene; V was cut back by 3 bases and J by 10 bases. Germline CDR1 and CDR2: SGHDT and YYEEEE. For the CDR3, the DNA is TGTGCCAGCAGCTGGGGGGAGGGGGAGCAGTTCTTC. Protein sequence: CASSWGEGEQFF.

This chain joins TRBV14 and TRBJ2-7, with D hard to call. This CDR3 has 15 residues. Trimming left V 3 bases short and J 2 bases short, with 14 bases between. Per the germline V gene, CDR1 is SGHDN and CDR2 is FVKESK. CDR3 sequence reads: CASSHQSARPYEQYF. The CDR3 DNA follows: TGTGCCAGCAGCCATCAATCGGCCAGGCCCTACGAGCAGTACTTC.

J is TRBJ1-3 and V is TRBV5-5, with TRBD1 identical over 8 bases. Per the germline V gene, CDR1 is SGHKS and CDR2 is YYEKEE (reference sequence). The CDR3 totals 16 residues. J gave up 0 bases and V 3 bases, and 5 bases lay outside the gene matches. The CDR3 DNA is TGTGCCAGCAGCTCACACGGGACAGGCTCTGGAAACACCATATATTTT. Its translation is CASSSHGTGSGNTIYF.

The chain recombines TRBV9 with TRBJ2-5; 8 nucleotides agree with TRBD1. V shed 1 base and J 4 bases; nucleotides not matched to a gene: 6. The CDR3 runs to 15 residues. Looked up from germline, CDR1 is SGDLS and CDR2 is YYNGEE. CDR3 region: CASSVQGALGETQYF. The CDR3 DNA sequence: TGTGCCAGCAGCGTACAGGGGGCGCTCGGAGAGACCCAGTACTTC.

In its sample, this clone was seen a few times. This CDR3 reads CASTRPGSNQPQHF. The CDR3 nucleotides read TGCGCCAGCACTAGACCGGGAAGCAATCAGCCCCAGCATTTT. The chain joins TRBV23-1 to TRBJ1-5; D remains unclear. TRBV23-1 is treated as an ORF (open reading frame) with a function not yet certain. Trimming stripped 7 bases from V and 1 base from J, with 11 bases between. The CDR3 is 14 residues long.

A single count supports this clone. The V and J genes are TRBV28 and TRBJ1-5, with D possibly matching TRBD1 (5 bases). V lost 2 bases and J 16 bases, leaving 12 bases between the germline ends. Germline V gives CDR1 MDHEN, CDR2 SYDVKM. The CDR3 has 11 amino acids. For the CDR3, the DNA is TGTGCCAGCAGTTTAAGGGGAACAATACATTTT. Translation: CASSLRGTIHF.

This chain uses TRBV7-9 with TRBJ2-2; 7 bases are shared with TRBD1. J lost 5 bases, V lost 5 bases, and 8 bases had no gene match. The germline CDR1 and CDR2 sequences are SEHNR and FQNEAQ (reference sequence). CDR3 length equals 15 residues. CDR3 nucleotide sequence: TGTGCCAGCAGCCCCCCGGGACAGAGGACCGGGGAGCTGTTTTTT. It yields the protein CASSPPGQRTGELFF.

The chain carries TRBV19 and TRBJ2-2, with 10 bases lining up with TRBD1. The CDR3 extends over 16 amino acids. J gave up 8 bases and V 3 bases, and 9 bases lay outside the gene matches. CDR1 LNHDA and CDR2 SQIVND come from the germline V gene (reference sequence). As DNA, the CDR3 is TGTGCCAGTAGTATGGTTGGGACAGGGGTGACGGGGGAGCTGTTTTTT. Its protein product is CASSMVGTGVTGELFF.

The V gene is TRBV6-4, the J gene TRBJ2-1; 7 bases map to TRBD1. The germline gives CDR1 MRHNA, CDR2 SNTAGT. The CDR3 covers 15 residues. The trim removed 4 bases at V and 5 bases at J, leaving 8 bases unmatched. This chain's CDR3 is CASSVEQGPNNEQFF. DNA of the CDR3: TGTGCCAGCAGTGTGGAACAGGGGCCTAACAATGAGCAGTTCTTC.

The genes are TRBV11-2 and TRBJ2-1; 9 positions agree with TRBD2. Looked up from germline, CDR1 is SGHAT and CDR2 is FQNNGV. Trimming took 3 bases from V and 4 from J; bases not matched to a gene: 4. This CDR3 is 15 amino acids long. This CDR3 is CASSFLAGSYNEQFF. In DNA form, the CDR3 reads TGTGCCAGCAGCTTTCTAGCGGGGTCTTACAATGAGCAGTTCTTC.

The chain links TRBV6-5 to TRBJ1-1; a possible D gene is TRBD1 (5 bases). CDR3 size: 13 residues. Trimming removed 5 bases at V and 4 bases at J, with 11 bases between. The germline V gene has CDR1 MNHEY and CDR2 SVGAGI. DNA for the CDR3: TGTGCCAGCAGTGGAAGGGGTGCCACTGAAGCTTTCTTT. It translates to CASSGRGATEAFF.

The V and J genes are TRBV19 and TRBJ2-1; TRBD1 agrees at 8 bases. Unmatched junction bases numbered 5, after V lost 4 bases and J lost 9 bases. CDR3 length: 13 amino acids. Germline V gene data show CDR1 as LNHDA and CDR2 as SQIVND (reference sequence). In DNA, the CDR3 is TGTGCCAGTAGTAACCGACAGGGGCTTGAGCAGTTCTTC. It encodes CASSNRQGLEQFF.

The genes are TRBV9 and TRBJ2-7; maybe TRBD2 (6 bases). The CDR3 runs 15 residues. The V gene's germline CDR1 is SGDLS and CDR2 YYNGEE. Trimming shortened V by 0 bases and J by 2 bases, and 12 bases separated the two germline ends. CDR3 nucleotide sequence: TGTGCCAGCAGCGTAGGGGCGGACTATCCCTACGAGCAGTACTTC. Protein sequence: CASSVGADYPYEQYF.

This clone showed up just a few times. The chain carries TRBV7-3 and TRBJ2-1, with TRBD2 matching 12 bases. Germline V gene sequence: CDR1 SGHTA, CDR2 FQGTGA. The CDR3 is 15 amino acids. V trimming: 6 bases; J trimming: 7 bases; junction bases outside the gene matches: 7. The CDR3 DNA reads TGTGCCAGCAGTGAGACTAGCGGGAGAGCTAATGAGCAGTTCTTC. Its translation is CASSETSGRANEQFF.

The V call is TRBV5-1, the J call TRBJ2-1, with 9 bases aligning to TRBD2. The V segment lost 1 base and the J segment 4 bases; nucleotides outside the gene matches: 9. The germline gives CDR1 SGHRS, CDR2 YFSETQ. The CDR3 has 17 amino acids. In DNA form, the CDR3 reads TGCGCCAGCAGCTTGTCCACAAGCGGGAGGCAATACAATGAGCAGTTCTTC. Its protein product is CASSLSTSGRQYNEQFF.

Only one count was recorded for this clone. This rearrangement joins TRBV7-2 to TRBJ2-5, with TRBD2 matching over 7 bases. The germline V gene encodes CDR1 SGHTA and CDR2 FQGNSA. The ends lost 1 base at V and 4 bases at J; junction bases unmatched: 3. The length of the CDR3 is 14 residues. CDR3 residues: CASSLGGRGETQYF. The CDR3 DNA reads as TGTGCCAGCAGCTTAGGGGGGAGGGGAGAGACCCAGTACTTC. Looking up the rest from reference TRBV7-2 and TRBJ2-5 gives the full variable domain: GAGVSQSPSNKVTEKGKDVELRCDPISGHTALYWYRQSLGQGLEFLIYFQGNSAPDKSGLPSDRFSAERTGGSVSTLTIQRTQQEDSAVYLCASSLGGRGETQYFGPGTRLLVL.

This clone was counted at least ten times. This chain joins TRBV19 and TRBJ1-1, with D perhaps matching TRBD1 (5 bases). V lost 4 bases, J lost 1 base, and 10 bases lay in between. Germline CDR1 LNHDA, CDR2 SQIVND (reference sequence). This CDR3 spans 14 amino acids. The CDR3 DNA reads as TGTGCCAGTAGTAGGGGAAGGGGGAACACTGAAGCTTTCTTT. This encodes CASSRGRGNTEAFF.

This clone was detected only a few times. The chain has TRBV28 and TRBJ1-4, with D hard to call. The V end was cut by 6 bases, the J end by 1 base, with 12 bases between. The V gene's germline CDR1 is MDHEN and CDR2 SYDVKM. The length of the CDR3 is 15 residues. The chain's CDR3 is CASSIAGLTNEKLFF. The DNA for the CDR3 is TGTGCCAGCAGCATCGCGGGTTTAACTAATGAAAAACTGTTTTTT. The full variable domain, in which reference TRBV28 and TRBJ1-4 provide the parts outside the CDR3, is DVKVTQSSRYLVKRTGEKVFLECVQDMDHENMFWYRQDPGLGLRLIYFSYDVKMKEKGDIPEGYSVSREKKERFSLILESASTNQTSMYLCASSIAGLTNEKLFFGSGTQLSVL.

The chain combines TRBV11-2 with TRBJ2-1; D possibly corresponds to TRBD1 (5 bases). Germline lookup yields CDR1 SGHAT and CDR2 FQNNGV. V lost 1 base and J 0 bases, leaving 7 bases between the germline ends. This CDR3 has 15 amino acids. CDR3 nucleotide sequence: TGTGCCAGCAGCTTAGTTGACAGCTCCTACAATGAGCAGTTCTTC. Amino acids: CASSLVDSSYNEQFF.

The sample holds a few counts of this clone. The CDR3 nucleotides read TGTGCCAGTAGTGCGTATACAGGGATAGTAGGCCTCTACAATGAGCAGTTCTTC. Amino acid sequence: CASSAYTGIVGLYNEQFF. This chain joins TRBV19 and TRBJ2-1, with a tentative D call TRBD1 (6 bases). Trimming cost V 5 bases and J 3 bases, with 23 bases left between them. Germline-derived CDR1 and CDR2 are LNHDA and SQIVND (reference sequence). The CDR3 length is 18 residues.

V is TRBV4-3 and J is TRBJ2-5; D not certain. Germline CDR1 reads LGHNA; CDR2 reads YSLEER. The V gene lost 0 bases and the J gene lost 0 bases, with 8 bases spanning the gap. The CDR3 contains 15 residues. CDR3 sequence: CASSQELADQETQYF. CDR3 sequence (DNA): TGCGCCAGCAGCCAAGAATTGGCAGACCAAGAGACCCAGTACTTC.

This chain connects TRBV9 to TRBJ2-3, with 9 bases lining up with TRBD2. The CDR3 is 16 residues long. Germline V gene lookup returns CDR1 SGDLS and CDR2 YYNGEE. J lost 2 bases, V lost 3 bases, and 7 bases had no gene match. In nucleotides, the CDR3 is TGTGCCAGCAGCGCGAAGGCTAGCGGGGCCACAGATACGCAGTATTTT. Translated: CASSAKASGATDTQYF. Supplemented by reference TRBV9 and TRBJ2-3, the full variable domain reads DSGVTQTPKHLITATGQRVTLRCSPRSGDLSVYWYQQSLDQGLQFLIQYYNGEERAKGNILERFSAQQFPDLHSELNLSSLELGDSALYFCASSAKASGATDTQYFGPGTRLTVL.

This chain links TRBV7-2 with TRBJ1-5; D gene uncertain. Trimming took off 1 base at V and 4 bases at J, with 8 bases between the two ends. This CDR3 comprises 14 residues. Germline V gene lookup returns CDR1 SGHTA and CDR2 FQGNSA. CDR3 residues: CASSLDARNQPQHF. CDR3 nucleotide sequence: TGTGCCAGCAGCTTAGACGCCAGAAATCAGCCCCAGCATTTT.

This clone was detected ten times or more. The CDR3 loop is CASSARDSGGYTF. DNA for the CDR3: TGTGCCAGCAGCGCACGGGACAGCGGAGGCTACACCTTC. The chain carries TRBV9 and TRBJ1-2; 7 bases match TRBD1. V lost 3 bases and J lost 8; bases outside the gene matches: 7. The germline V gene has CDR1 SGDLS and CDR2 YYNGEE. The length of the CDR3 is 13 residues.